The rows below give T cell receptor beta chains drawn from one sample of a study of T-cell reconstitution after alpha-beta-depleted transplantation in children. TCRdb fed the PCR reads into MiXCR, producing one record per CDR3 protein. This sample has 250,000 to 300,000 distinct CDR3 sequences, with roughly 9.1% found just once. The source was PBMCs, collected before TCRalphabeta/CD19-depleted stem cell transplant. All receptors derive from a boy in the first two years of life with acute myeloid leukemia, due to receive a stem cell transplant. Both conserved end residues are trimmed from each CDR3. Each record gives: V gene, J gene, D gene, CDR3 protein. D genes are given only for firm matches.

V gene: TRBV2; J gene: TRBJ2-3; D gene: .; CDR3 protein: ASETGPSTDTQY
V gene: TRBV4-2; J gene: TRBJ2-7; D gene: .; CDR3 protein: ASSQQGASGSSYEQY
V gene: TRBV15; J gene: TRBJ1-2; D gene: TRBD1; CDR3 protein: ATSRKDRGNGYT
V gene: TRBV5-1; J gene: TRBJ1-1; D gene: TRBD1; CDR3 protein: ASSARTGGVDTEAF
V gene: TRBV20-1; J gene: TRBJ2-6; D gene: .; CDR3 protein: SARQDPGANVLT
V gene: TRBV20-1; J gene: TRBJ1-1; D gene: .; CDR3 protein: SAGGARAF
V gene: TRBV28; J gene: TRBJ2-2; D gene: .; CDR3 protein: ASSFRVGGELF
V gene: TRBV29-1; J gene: TRBJ2-1; D gene: .; CDR3 protein: SVEGFYNEQF
V gene: TRBV5-4; J gene: TRBJ2-1; D gene: TRBD2; CDR3 protein: ASSSGTSGRASYNEQF
V gene: TRBV10-3; J gene: TRBJ2-7; D gene: .; CDR3 protein: AISDGRGYEQY
V gene: TRBV28; J gene: TRBJ2-4; D gene: .; CDR3 protein: ASTTGPGAKNIQY
V gene: TRBV12-3/TRBV12-4; J gene: TRBJ2-2; D gene: TRBD1; CDR3 protein: ASITTGDTGELF
V gene: TRBV5-1; J gene: TRBJ2-7; D gene: TRBD1; CDR3 protein: ASKGRGTGSSYKQY
V gene: TRBV29-1; J gene: TRBJ1-2; D gene: .; CDR3 protein: SVVSANYGYT
V gene: TRBV5-1; J gene: TRBJ2-1; D gene: TRBD2; CDR3 protein: ASSLLAGGQGEQF
V gene: TRBV11-3; J gene: TRBJ2-1; D gene: TRBD1; CDR3 protein: ARGQGAPNEQF
V gene: TRBV5-1; J gene: TRBJ2-3; D gene: .; CDR3 protein: ASSPAVTDTQY
V gene: TRBV7-8; J gene: TRBJ2-3; D gene: TRBD2; CDR3 protein: ASSSIAGPWRDTQY
V gene: TRBV11-2; J gene: TRBJ2-1; D gene: .; CDR3 protein: AQLETLKNEQF
V gene: TRBV7-9; J gene: TRBJ1-5; D gene: .; CDR3 protein: ASSSDSQPQH
V gene: TRBV18; J gene: TRBJ2-3; D gene: .; CDR3 protein: ASSTSYHTDTQY
V gene: TRBV20-1; J gene: TRBJ2-6; D gene: TRBD2; CDR3 protein: SARWTSGTFSGANVLT
V gene: TRBV6-5; J gene: TRBJ2-1; D gene: TRBD2; CDR3 protein: ASSYKLAGYNEQF
V gene: TRBV18; J gene: TRBJ2-4; D gene: .; CDR3 protein: ASSIEQTSLAKNIQY
V gene: TRBV12-3/TRBV12-4; J gene: TRBJ2-2; D gene: TRBD1; CDR3 protein: ASSLGQGSNTGELF
V gene: TRBV3-1; J gene: TRBJ2-3; D gene: TRBD2; CDR3 protein: ASSPRDYSSHTDTQY
V gene: TRBV28; J gene: TRBJ2-7; D gene: .; CDR3 protein: ASSFSTASYEQY
V gene: TRBV4-2; J gene: TRBJ2-7; D gene: .; CDR3 protein: ASSQDETREQY
V gene: TRBV4-3; J gene: TRBJ1-1; D gene: .; CDR3 protein: ASSQGKQWNTEAF
V gene: TRBV5-1; J gene: TRBJ2-5; D gene: .; CDR3 protein: ASSLLLDVDETQY
V gene: TRBV19; J gene: TRBJ2-5; D gene: .; CDR3 protein: ASSIGLETQY
V gene: TRBV28; J gene: TRBJ2-3; D gene: .; CDR3 protein: ASSLWGTDTQY
V gene: TRBV7-2; J gene: TRBJ2-7; D gene: TRBD2; CDR3 protein: ASSRLAPNYEQY
V gene: TRBV12-3/TRBV12-4; J gene: TRBJ2-3; D gene: .; CDR3 protein: ASKSRENTDTQY
V gene: TRBV28; J gene: TRBJ2-2; D gene: .; CDR3 protein: ASSSPLPGANTGELF
V gene: TRBV20-1; J gene: TRBJ2-2; D gene: TRBD2; CDR3 protein: SAREEGAGGYTGELF
V gene: TRBV6-1; J gene: TRBJ1-4; D gene: .; CDR3 protein: ASSEPEVGKLF
V gene: TRBV27; J gene: TRBJ2-2; D gene: .; CDR3 protein: ASSPYSNRAGELF
V gene: TRBV19; J gene: TRBJ2-3; D gene: .; CDR3 protein: ASSRGRSTDTQY
V gene: TRBV27; J gene: TRBJ2-7; D gene: .; CDR3 protein: ASSPSWTLRYEQY